Described below is a single TCR beta chain sequence and its context. CDR1 and CDR2 from the germline V gene are SGHAT and FQNNGV. The CDR3 contains 14 residues. Trimming removed 5 bases at V and 2 bases at J, with 10 bases between. This sample is drawn from a study of blood T cell repertoires in COVID-19. Study at large: The cDNA or gDNA used as material had been derived from T cells, B-cell-depleted T cells, or PBMCs.

Method: immunoSEQ multiplex PCR; TCRdb's copy keeps in-frame clones and lacks some. The sample has 150,000 or so clones, 87% seen once. The chain carries TRBV11-2 and TRBJ2-1; D gene ambiguous. The clonotype originates from a woman aged 40-49 years who had been exposed to COVID-19. The sequenced sample was PBMCs or T cells enriched from blood (not recorded which). The CDR3: CASSNQVAYNEQFF. CDR3 bases: TGTGCCAGCAGCAACCAGGTTGCCTACAATGAGCAGTTCTTC.